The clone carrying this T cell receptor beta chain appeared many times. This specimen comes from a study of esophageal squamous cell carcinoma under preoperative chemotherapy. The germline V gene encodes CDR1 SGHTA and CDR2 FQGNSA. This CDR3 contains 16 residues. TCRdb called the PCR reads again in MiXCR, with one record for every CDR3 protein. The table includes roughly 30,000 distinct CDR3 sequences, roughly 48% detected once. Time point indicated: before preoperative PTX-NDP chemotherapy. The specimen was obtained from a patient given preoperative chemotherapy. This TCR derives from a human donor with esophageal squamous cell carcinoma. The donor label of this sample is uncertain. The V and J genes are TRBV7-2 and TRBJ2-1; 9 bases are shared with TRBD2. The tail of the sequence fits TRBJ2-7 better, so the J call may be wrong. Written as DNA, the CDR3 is TGTGCCAGCAGCTTAGTCGGGCTAGCGGGGTACAATGAGCAGTACTTC. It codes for CASSLVGLAGYNEQYF.